Below are 11 T cell receptor beta chains sequenced from a single sample in a study of blood T cell repertoires in COVID-19. Sequenced by immunoSEQ multiplex PCR; TCRdb stores in-frame clones only, minus some. The repertoire holds about 160,000 clones, with 82% as singletons. The sequenced material came from PBMCs or T cells enriched from blood (not recorded which). The origin of the receptors is a man aged 55 to 70 who had recovered from COVID-19.

This clone came up a few times. This sequence joins TRBV2 and TRBJ1-5; D may be TRBD1 (6 bases). Trimming removed 7 bases from V and 4 bases from J, with 14 bases in between. CDR3 length: 14 amino acids. Germline CDR1 SNHLY, CDR2 FYNNEI. This chain's CDR3 is CASTSDRANQPQHF. The CDR3 DNA reads TGTGCCAGCACCTCGGACAGAGCTAATCAGCCCCAGCATTTT.

The chain joins TRBV19 to TRBJ1-5; D unclear. V was pared by 3 bases and J by 2 bases, with 8 bases between. This CDR3 spans 14 amino acids. The germline V gene encodes CDR1 LNHDA and CDR2 SQIVND (reference sequence). The CDR3 region has the DNA TGTGCCAGTAGTATGACTAGGGGCAATCAGCCCCAGCATTTT. Translation gives CASSMTRGNQPQHF.

The chain links TRBV11-2 to TRBJ1-1; D not resolved. Germline V gene sequence: CDR1 SGHAT, CDR2 FQNNGV. The CDR3 is 12 residues long. Trimming took off 6 bases at V and 10 bases at J, with 15 bases between the two ends. The CDR3 nucleotides read TGTGCCAGCAGAACGGAAGGCGGATCAGCTTTCTTT. This codes for CASRTEGGSAFF. The full variable domain, in which reference TRBV11-2 and TRBJ1-1 provide the parts outside the CDR3, is EAGVAQSPRYKIIEKRQSVAFWCNPISGHATLYWYQQILGQGPKLLIQFQNNGVVDDSQLPKDRFSAERLKGVDSTLKIQPAKLEDSAVYLCASRTEGGSAFFGQGTRLTVV.

The chain carries TRBV9 and TRBJ1-3, with TRBD1 as a possible D gene (6 bases). Trimming cost V 2 bases and J 8 bases, with 11 bases left between them. The CDR3 extends over 13 amino acids. Per the germline V gene, CDR1 is SGDLS and CDR2 is YYNGEE. CDR3 nucleotides: TGTGCCAGCAGCGTGGGGGGGCTGGACACCATATATTTT. It yields the protein CASSVGGLDTIYF. The variable domain in full, with the rest retrieved from reference TRBV9 and TRBJ1-3, is DSGVTQTPKHLITATGQRVTLRCSPRSGDLSVYWYQQSLDQGLQFLIQYYNGEERAKGNILERFSAQQFPDLHSELNLSSLELGDSALYFCASSVGGLDTIYFGEGSWLTVV.

The chain joins TRBV7-3 to TRBJ2-5; 7 bases map to TRBD2. The V and J ends lost 0 bases and 3 bases, in that order; junction bases with no gene match: 1. The CDR3 is 14 residues long. Germline V CDR1 and CDR2: SGHTA, FQGTGA. The DNA of the CDR3 is TGTGCCAGCAGCTTAACTGGGGGGGAAGAGACCCAGTACTTC. It is translated as CASSLTGGEETQYF.

The rearrangement joins TRBV7-3 to TRBJ1-6; tentative D call: TRBD1 (6 bases). Germline CDR1 SGHTA, CDR2 FQGTGA. CDR3 size: 17 residues. The V end lost 1 base, the J end lost 9 bases, and 19 bases lay between the germline ends. The CDR3, as DNA: TGTGCCAGCAGCTTAAGATCGGCGGGGGGCCGATTTTCACCCCTCCACTTT. It yields the protein CASSLRSAGGRFSPLHF. The variable domain in full, completed from reference TRBV7-3 and TRBJ1-6, reads GAGVSQTPSNKVTEKGKYVELRCDPISGHTALYWYRQSLGQGPEFLIYFQGTGAADDSGLPNDRFFAVRPEGSVSTLKIQRTERGDSAVYLCASSLRSAGGRFSPLHFGNGTRLTVT.

J is TRBJ2-1 and V is TRBV27; TRBD1 might be the D (6 bases). The CDR3 loop spans 14 amino acids. The V gene's germline CDR1 is MNHEY and CDR2 SMNVEV (reference sequence). With 5 bases removed from V and 3 bases from J, the gap between germline ends came to 11 bases. The CDR3 region has the DNA TGTGCCAGCAGTGTGGGACAAATCTACAATGAGCAGTTCTTC. Protein: CASSVGQIYNEQFF.

The chain carries TRBV5-1 and TRBJ1-6; no clear D. CDR3 length: 14 amino acids. Germline V gives CDR1 SGHRS, CDR2 YFSETQ. With 6 bases removed from V and 5 bases from J, the gap between germline ends came to 12 bases. The CDR3 loop is CASTAGYDNSPLHF. In DNA, the CDR3 is TGCGCCAGCACTGCGGGCTATGATAATTCACCCCTCCACTTT.

The chain links TRBV7-2 to TRBJ2-7; TRBD2 aligns across 14 bases. The CDR3 extends over 17 amino acids. V lost 8 bases, J lost 2 bases, and 11 bases stayed unmatched. Germline values: CDR1 SGHTA, CDR2 FQGNSA. CDR3 loop: CASGVGTSGSWTYEQYF. CDR3 sequence (DNA): TGTGCCAGCGGGGTAGGGACTAGCGGGAGTTGGACCTACGAGCAGTACTTC.

V gene TRBV5-1 combines with J gene TRBJ2-1; 16 nucleotides line up with TRBD2. Germline-derived CDR1 and CDR2 are SGHRS and YFSETQ. J lost 10 bases, V lost 0 bases, and 4 bases had no gene match. This CDR3 is built from 16 residues. CDR3 sequence reads: CASSLEGLAGGQEQFF. CDR3 nucleotides: TGCGCCAGCAGCTTGGAGGGACTAGCGGGGGGGCAGGAGCAGTTCTTC. Full variable domain (rest looked up from reference TRBV5-1 and TRBJ2-1): KAGVTQTPRYLIKTRGQQVTLSCSPISGHRSVSWYQQTPGQGLQFLFEYFSETQRNKGNFPGRFSGRQFSNSRSEMNVSTLELGDSALYLCASSLEGLAGGQEQFFGPGTRLTVL.

This chain uses TRBV2 with TRBJ2-5; 7 positions match TRBD1. After removal of 6 bases from V and 5 bases from J, the junction contained 6 bases not matched to a gene. The CDR3 has 13 amino acids. Germline-derived CDR1 and CDR2 are SNHLY and FYNNEI. This chain's CDR3 is CASRYQTGETQYF. The DNA for the CDR3 is TGTGCCAGCAGGTACCAGACAGGGGAGACCCAGTACTTC.